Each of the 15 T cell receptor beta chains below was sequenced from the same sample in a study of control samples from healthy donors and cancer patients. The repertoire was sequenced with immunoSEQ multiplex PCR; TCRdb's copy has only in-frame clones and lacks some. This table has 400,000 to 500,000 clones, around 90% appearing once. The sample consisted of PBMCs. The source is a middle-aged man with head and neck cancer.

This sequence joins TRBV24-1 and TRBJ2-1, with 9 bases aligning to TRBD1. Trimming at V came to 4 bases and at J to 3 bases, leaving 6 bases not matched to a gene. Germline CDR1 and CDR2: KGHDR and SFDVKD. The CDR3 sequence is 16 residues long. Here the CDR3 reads CATSEPGQGLYNEQFF. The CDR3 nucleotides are TGTGCCACCAGTGAACCGGGACAGGGTCTCTACAATGAGCAGTTCTTC.

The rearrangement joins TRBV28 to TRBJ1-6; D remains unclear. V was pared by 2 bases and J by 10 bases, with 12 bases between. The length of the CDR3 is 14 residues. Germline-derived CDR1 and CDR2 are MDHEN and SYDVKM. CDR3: CASSLHPKQSPLHF. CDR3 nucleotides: TGTGCCAGCAGTTTACACCCGAAACAATCACCCCTCCACTTT.

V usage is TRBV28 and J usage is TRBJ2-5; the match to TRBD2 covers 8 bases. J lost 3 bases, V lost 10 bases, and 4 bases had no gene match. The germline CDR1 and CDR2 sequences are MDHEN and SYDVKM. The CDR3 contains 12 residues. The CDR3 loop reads CATLGGEETQYF. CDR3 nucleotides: TGTGCCACCCTCGGGGGGGAAGAGACCCAGTACTTC.

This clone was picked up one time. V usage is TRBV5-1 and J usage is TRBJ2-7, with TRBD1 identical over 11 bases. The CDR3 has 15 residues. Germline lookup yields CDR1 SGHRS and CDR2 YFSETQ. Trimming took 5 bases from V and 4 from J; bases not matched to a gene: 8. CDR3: CASSDPGQGVYEQYF. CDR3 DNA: TGCGCCAGCAGTGATCCGGGACAGGGGGTTTACGAGCAGTACTTC.

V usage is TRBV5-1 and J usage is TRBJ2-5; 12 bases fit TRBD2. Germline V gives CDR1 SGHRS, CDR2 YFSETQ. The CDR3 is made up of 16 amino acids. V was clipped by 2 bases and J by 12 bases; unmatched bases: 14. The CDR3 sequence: CASSFSGSTSGGFEYF. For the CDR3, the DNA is TGCGCCAGCAGCTTCTCTGGGAGCACTAGCGGGGGGTTCGAGTACTTC.

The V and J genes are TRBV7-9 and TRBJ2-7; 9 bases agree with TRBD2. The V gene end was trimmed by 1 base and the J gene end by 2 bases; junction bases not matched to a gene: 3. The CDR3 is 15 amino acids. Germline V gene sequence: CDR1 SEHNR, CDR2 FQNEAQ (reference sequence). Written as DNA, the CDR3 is TGTGCCAGCAGCTTAGAGACTAGCGGCGCCTACGAGCAGTACTTC. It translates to CASSLETSGAYEQYF. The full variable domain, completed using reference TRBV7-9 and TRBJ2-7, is DTGVSQNPRHKITKRGQNVTFRCDPISEHNRLYWYRQTLGQGPEFLTYFQNEAQLEKSRLLSDRFSAERPKGSFSTLEIQRTEQGDSAMYLCASSLETSGAYEQYFGPGTRLTVT.

The CDR3 spells CASSLGTDQLYEQYF. CDR3 sequence (DNA): TGCGCCAGCAGCTTAGGAACAGACCAACTTTACGAGCAGTACTTC. The rearrangement uses TRBV5-1 and TRBJ2-7, with no clear D. This CDR3 comprises 15 residues. The germline V gene encodes CDR1 SGHRS and CDR2 YFSETQ. V was shortened by 2 bases and J by 4 bases, with 16 bases between the two germline ends. The variable domain in full, with the rest retrieved from reference TRBV5-1 and TRBJ2-7, is KAGVTQTPRYLIKTRGQQVTLSCSPISGHRSVSWYQQTPGQGLQFLFEYFSETQRNKGNFPGRFSGRQFSNSRSEMNVSTLELGDSALYLCASSLGTDQLYEQYFGPGTRLTVT.

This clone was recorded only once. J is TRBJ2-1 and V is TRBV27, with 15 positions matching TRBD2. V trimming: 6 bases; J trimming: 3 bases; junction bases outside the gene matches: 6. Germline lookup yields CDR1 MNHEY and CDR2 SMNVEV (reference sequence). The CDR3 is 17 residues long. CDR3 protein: CASRGLAGGRHYNEQFF. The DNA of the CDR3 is TGTGCCAGCAGGGGACTAGCGGGGGGCCGCCACTACAATGAGCAGTTCTTC.

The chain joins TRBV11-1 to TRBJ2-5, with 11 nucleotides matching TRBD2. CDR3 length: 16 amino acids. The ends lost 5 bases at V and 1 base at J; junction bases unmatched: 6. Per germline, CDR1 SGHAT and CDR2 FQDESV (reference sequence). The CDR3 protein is CASSRTGTSGQETQYF. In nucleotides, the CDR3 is TGTGCCAGCAGCCGTACCGGGACTAGCGGCCAAGAGACCCAGTACTTC.

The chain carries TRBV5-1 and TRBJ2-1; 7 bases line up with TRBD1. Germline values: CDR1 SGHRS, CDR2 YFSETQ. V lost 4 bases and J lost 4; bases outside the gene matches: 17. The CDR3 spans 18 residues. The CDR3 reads CASSPGTEKFPIYNEQFF. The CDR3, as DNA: TGCGCCAGCAGCCCCGGGACAGAAAAATTCCCCATATACAATGAGCAGTTCTTC.

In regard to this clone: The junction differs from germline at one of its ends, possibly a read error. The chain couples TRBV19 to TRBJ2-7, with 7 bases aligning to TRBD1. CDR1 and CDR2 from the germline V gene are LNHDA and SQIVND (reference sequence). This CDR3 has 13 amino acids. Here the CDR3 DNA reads TGTGCCAGTAGTGTAGACAGGGCTGTGGAGCAGTACTTC. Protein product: CASSVDRAVEQYF.

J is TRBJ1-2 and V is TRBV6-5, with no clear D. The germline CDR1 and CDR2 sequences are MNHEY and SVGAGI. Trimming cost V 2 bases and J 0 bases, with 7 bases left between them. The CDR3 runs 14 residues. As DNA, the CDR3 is TGTGCCAGCAGTTACAGGGAGACTAACTATGGCTACACCTTC. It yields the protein CASSYRETNYGYTF.

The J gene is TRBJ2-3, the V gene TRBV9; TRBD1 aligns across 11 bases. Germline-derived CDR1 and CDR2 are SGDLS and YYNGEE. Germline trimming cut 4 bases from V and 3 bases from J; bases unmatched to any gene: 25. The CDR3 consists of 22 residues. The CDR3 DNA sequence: TGTGCCAGCAGCCCATCATTTCTGCCCACCGGGACAGGGGGGAGATGGACAGATACGCAGTATTTT. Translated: CASSPSFLPTGTGGRWTDTQYF.

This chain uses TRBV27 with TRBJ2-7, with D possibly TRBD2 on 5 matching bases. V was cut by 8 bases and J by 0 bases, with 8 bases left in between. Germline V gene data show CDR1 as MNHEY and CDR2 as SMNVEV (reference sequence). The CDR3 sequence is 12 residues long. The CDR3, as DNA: TGTGCCAGCTCCGGGGACTCCTACGAGCAGTACTTC. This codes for CASSGDSYEQYF.

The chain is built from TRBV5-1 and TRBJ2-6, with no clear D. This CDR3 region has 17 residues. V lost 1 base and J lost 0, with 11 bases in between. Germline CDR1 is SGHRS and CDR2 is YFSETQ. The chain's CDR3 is CASSLRVQASGANVLTF. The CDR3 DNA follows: TGCGCCAGCAGCTTGAGGGTGCAGGCCTCTGGGGCCAACGTCCTGACTTTC.